Listed below are T cell receptor beta chains from one sample, sequenced in a study of patients and donors after allogeneic stem cell transplantation. TCRdb re-called the RT-PCR reads with MiXCR, one entry per CDR3 protein. The table shows roughly 880,000 distinct CDR3 sequences, with 18% occurring only once. The sequencing sample was made of blood, either unsorted or a sorted T cell fraction (not recorded which). The receptors were sampled from a human donor who was either an allogeneic HSCT recipient or a stem cell or donor lymphocyte infusion donor (not recorded which). It is not recorded whose cells these are; they may come from a transplant donor. Both conserved end residues are part of each CDR3. Fields, in order: J gene, D gene, V gene, clone size, CDR3 DNA, CDR3 protein. The D gene is left open where the match is weak. A clone size is listed for some rows: how often the clone was seen (once, few, many), or a class if it is expanded.

j_gene: TRBJ1-5; d_gene: TRBD1; v_gene: TRBV5-1; abundance: .; CDR3nt: TGCGCCAGCAGCTTGGGGACAGGGAATTTCCAGCCCCAGCATTTT; CDR3aa: CASSLGTGNFQPQHF
j_gene: TRBJ2-1; d_gene: TRBD2; v_gene: TRBV5-4; abundance: .; CDR3nt: TGTGCCAGCGGTACTAGCGGGGGGGCCTTTGAGCAGTTCTTC; CDR3aa: CASGTSGGAFEQFF
j_gene: TRBJ1-2; d_gene: TRBD1; v_gene: TRBV4-3; abundance: few; CDR3nt: TGCGCCAGCAGCCAAGGGACAGGCTCTGGGGGTGGCTACACCTTC; CDR3aa: CASSQGTGSGGGYTF
j_gene: TRBJ2-3; d_gene: TRBD2; v_gene: TRBV27; abundance: .; CDR3nt: TGTGCCAGCAGTTTAATAGCGGGAGTTACAGATACGCAGTATTTT; CDR3aa: CASSLIAGVTDTQYF
j_gene: TRBJ1-5; d_gene: .; v_gene: TRBV20-1; abundance: few; CDR3nt: TGCAGTGCTAGGAACTTAGACAGAAAACGGGGGGGGTCTAGCAATCAGCCCCAGCATTTT; CDR3aa: CSARNLDRKRGGSSNQPQHF
j_gene: TRBJ1-6; d_gene: .; v_gene: TRBV20-1; abundance: .; CDR3nt: TGCAGTGCTAACCGACTGGACGGCCGCACTAAGTCACCCCTCCACTTT; CDR3aa: CSANRLDGRTKSPLHF
j_gene: TRBJ2-1; d_gene: TRBD2; v_gene: TRBV5-6; abundance: few; CDR3nt: TGTGCCAGCAGCTCAAGACTAGCGGGATGGTACAATGAGCAGTTCTTC; CDR3aa: CASSSRLAGWYNEQFF
j_gene: TRBJ1-6; d_gene: .; v_gene: TRBV12-3/TRBV12-4; abundance: few; CDR3nt: TGTGCCAGCAGAGACAGGCTGGGCTCACCCCTCCACTTT; CDR3aa: CASRDRLGSPLHF
j_gene: TRBJ2-5; d_gene: TRBD2; v_gene: TRBV5-6; abundance: .; CDR3nt: TGTGCCAGCAGCTTACCCACTTTAGCCAGCGGGAGTGAGACCCAGTACTTC; CDR3aa: CASSLPTLASGSETQYF
j_gene: TRBJ2-7; d_gene: TRBD1; v_gene: TRBV30; abundance: few; CDR3nt: TGTGCCTGGAGGAAGGACAGGGCCCCCGAGCAGTACTTC; CDR3aa: CAWRKDRAPEQYF
j_gene: TRBJ2-3; d_gene: .; v_gene: TRBV21-1; abundance: .; CDR3nt: TGTGCCAGCAGCAAAGCCCCCGATACGCAGTATTTT; CDR3aa: CASSKAPDTQYF
j_gene: TRBJ2-2; d_gene: .; v_gene: TRBV20-1; abundance: .; CDR3nt: TGCAGTGCCAGGGCACTGGCGAACACCGGGGAGCTGTTTTTT; CDR3aa: CSARALANTGELFF
j_gene: TRBJ2-3; d_gene: .; v_gene: TRBV24-1; abundance: .; CDR3nt: TGTGCCACCAGTGATTTCTCACGGGTTGGAGATACGCAGTATTTT; CDR3aa: CATSDFSRVGDTQYF
j_gene: TRBJ2-4; d_gene: .; v_gene: TRBV6-2/TRBV6-3; abundance: .; CDR3nt: TGTGCCAGCACTCTGGACGGAAACATTCAGTACTTC; CDR3aa: CASTLDGNIQYF
j_gene: TRBJ2-5; d_gene: TRBD1; v_gene: TRBV12-3/TRBV12-4; abundance: .; CDR3nt: TGTGCCAGCAGTTTCGGACAGGGGAGAGAGACCCAGTACTTC; CDR3aa: CASSFGQGRETQYF
j_gene: TRBJ2-3; d_gene: .; v_gene: TRBV6-4; abundance: .; CDR3nt: TGTGCCAGCAGTGTTAACGGGATAATTAGCACAGATACGCAGTATTTT; CDR3aa: CASSVNGIISTDTQYF
j_gene: TRBJ1-2; d_gene: TRBD1; v_gene: TRBV10-3; abundance: few; CDR3nt: TGTGCCATCAGTAAAGTAGGGACAGCCGATGGCTACACCTTC; CDR3aa: CAISKVGTADGYTF
j_gene: TRBJ1-1; d_gene: .; v_gene: TRBV12-3/TRBV12-4; abundance: .; CDR3nt: TGTGCCAGCAGGACTCAGAATGAAGCTTTCTTT; CDR3aa: CASRTQNEAFF
j_gene: TRBJ2-7; d_gene: .; v_gene: TRBV19; abundance: few; CDR3nt: TGTGCCAGTAGTATGGAGGACGGTCCCTACGAGCAGTACTTC; CDR3aa: CASSMEDGPYEQYF
j_gene: TRBJ1-1; d_gene: .; v_gene: TRBV9; abundance: .; CDR3nt: TGTGCCAGCAGCGTAGAGCCGGCGGGGGTGACTGAAGCTTTCTTT; CDR3aa: CASSVEPAGVTEAFF
j_gene: TRBJ1-5; d_gene: .; v_gene: TRBV4-3; abundance: many; CDR3nt: TGCGCCAGCAGCCAAGATCTGGGGGGGTCGCTTAATCAGCCCCAGCATTTT; CDR3aa: CASSQDLGGSLNQPQHF
j_gene: TRBJ2-2; d_gene: .; v_gene: TRBV9; abundance: .; CDR3nt: TGTGCCAGCAGTGCTATTCCCGCCGGGGAGCTGTTTTTT; CDR3aa: CASSAIPAGELFF
j_gene: TRBJ2-3; d_gene: TRBD2; v_gene: TRBV27; abundance: few; CDR3nt: TGTGCCAGCACCGTACTAGCGGGAGGCACAGATACGCAGTATTTT; CDR3aa: CASTVLAGGTDTQYF
j_gene: TRBJ2-7; d_gene: .; v_gene: TRBV29-1; abundance: .; CDR3nt: TGCAGCGTTGAGGGGGTGGCCAGGGAGCAGTACTTC; CDR3aa: CSVEGVAREQYF
j_gene: TRBJ1-1; d_gene: .; v_gene: TRBV5-1; abundance: few; CDR3nt: TGCGCCAGCAGCCCCTGGGTGGGCTTGAACACTGAAGCTTTCTTT; CDR3aa: CASSPWVGLNTEAFF
j_gene: TRBJ1-1; d_gene: .; v_gene: TRBV18; abundance: few; CDR3nt: TGTGCCAGCTCACCGACGGACATCCAAGCCACTGAAGCTTTCTTT; CDR3aa: CASSPTDIQATEAFF
j_gene: TRBJ1-3; d_gene: .; v_gene: TRBV7-3; abundance: once; CDR3nt: TGTGCCAGCAGCTTTGGAAGGAGACCTTCTGGAAACACCATATATTTT; CDR3aa: CASSFGRRPSGNTIYF
j_gene: TRBJ2-3; d_gene: .; v_gene: TRBV9; abundance: .; CDR3nt: TGTGCCAGCAGTGAAGGGCTTGCGGATACGCAGTATTTT; CDR3aa: CASSEGLADTQYF
j_gene: TRBJ1-4; d_gene: TRBD1; v_gene: TRBV28; abundance: .; CDR3nt: TGTGCCACCGTCGGGACAGGTGACGAAAAACTGTTTTTT; CDR3aa: CATVGTGDEKLFF
j_gene: TRBJ2-5; d_gene: .; v_gene: TRBV20-1; abundance: .; CDR3nt: TGCAGTGCTGGTTCTAGCGTTGTGTCAGAGACCCAGTACTTC; CDR3aa: CSAGSSVVSETQYF
j_gene: TRBJ2-1; d_gene: .; v_gene: TRBV20-1; abundance: .; CDR3nt: TGCAGTGCTAGTAAGGAATACAATGAGCAGTTCTTC; CDR3aa: CSASKEYNEQFF
j_gene: TRBJ2-1; d_gene: .; v_gene: TRBV12-3/TRBV12-4; abundance: .; CDR3nt: TGTGCCAGCAGTTTACAACCGGCTGAGCAGTTCTTC; CDR3aa: CASSLQPAEQFF
j_gene: TRBJ1-3; d_gene: .; v_gene: TRBV4-1; abundance: few; CDR3nt: TGCGCCAGCAGCCAGGGGCCTAACTCTGGAAACACCATATATTTT; CDR3aa: CASSQGPNSGNTIYF
j_gene: TRBJ2-1; d_gene: TRBD2; v_gene: TRBV3-1; abundance: .; CDR3nt: TGTGCCAGCAGCCATTCCTGGACTAGCGCGAGCTACAATGAGCAGTTCTTC; CDR3aa: CASSHSWTSASYNEQFF
j_gene: TRBJ2-5; d_gene: .; v_gene: TRBV5-1; abundance: few; CDR3nt: TGCGCCAGCAGCCCCGGGAGACAGGGCCCCACCGGGGAGACCCAGTACTTC; CDR3aa: CASSPGRQGPTGETQYF
j_gene: TRBJ2-7; d_gene: .; v_gene: TRBV25-1; abundance: .; CDR3nt: TGTGCCAGCAGTGATTACGGACTCTCCTACGAGCAGTACTTC; CDR3aa: CASSDYGLSYEQYF
j_gene: TRBJ1-2; d_gene: .; v_gene: TRBV5-1; abundance: .; CDR3nt: TGCGCCAGCAGCTTGTTTCCGGGTTGGGACTATGGCTACACCTTC; CDR3aa: CASSLFPGWDYGYTF
j_gene: TRBJ2-1; d_gene: .; v_gene: TRBV5-1; abundance: .; CDR3nt: TGCGCCAGCAGCCCCGCGGCTGGGGCTAGCGCGCAATCCTACAATGAGCAGTTCTTC; CDR3aa: CASSPAAGASAQSYNEQFF
j_gene: TRBJ2-1; d_gene: TRBD2; v_gene: TRBV20-1; abundance: few; CDR3nt: TGCAGTGCTAGAGATCGAGCGGGAATAGCGGGAGGGCGGAACAATGAGCAGTTCTTC; CDR3aa: CSARDRAGIAGGRNNEQFF
j_gene: TRBJ2-7; d_gene: .; v_gene: TRBV6-2/TRBV6-3; abundance: .; CDR3nt: TGTGCCAGCAGTTACTCTGACGGACCCTACGAGCAGTACTTC; CDR3aa: CASSYSDGPYEQYF
j_gene: TRBJ2-3; d_gene: TRBD2; v_gene: TRBV30; abundance: many; CDR3nt: TGTGCCTGGAGTGCCGGGACTAGCGGGATGGCAGATACGCAGTATTTT; CDR3aa: CAWSAGTSGMADTQYF